This TCR beta chain was observed in a study of neurological immune-mediated disorders. One entry per CDR3 protein results from TCRdb running MiXCR on the 5' RACE reads. The sample holds approximately 37,000 distinct CDR3 sequences, about 3.3% seen once. Documented time point: longitudinal time-point 1 (baseline). In this sample, this clonotype turned up many times. Its target is unknown. Study-level results: When the repertoires were grouped phylogenetically, those of 18 of the 34 multiple sclerosis patients came together in a single cluster of related CDR3 sequences, which points to a possible repertoire-level signature. CDR3 amino acid sequences found in expanded clones were never shared across subjects, suggesting private repertoires in all groups.

The TCR sequence derives from a woman in her sixties with multiple sclerosis. Sequenced: PBMCs.

CDR3 amino acids: CATSESYTGELFF. The DNA for the CDR3 is TGTGCCACCAGCGAGTCCTACACCGGGGAGCTGTTTTTT. J is TRBJ2-2 and V is TRBV15; D ambiguous. Looked up from germline, CDR1 is LNHNV and CDR2 is YYDKDF (reference sequence). Trimming shortened V by 5 bases and J by 3 bases, and 7 bases separated the two germline ends. The CDR3 is 13 residues long.